What follows are 9 T cell receptor beta chains derived from one specimen sequenced in a study of cytomegalovirus exposure and HLA in healthy donors. The PCR was carried out with 60 Vbeta primers and 13 Jbeta primers. Only in-frame clones appear in the TCRdb table, and some are missing; sequencing was by immunoSEQ multiplex PCR. The sample lists fewer than 110,000 clones; roughly 70% were seen once. The sequencing input was PBMCs. These receptors were collected from a man aged 45-65 years in good health and CMV-seronegative.

The chain uses TRBV11-3 and TRBJ2-5, with 8 bases fitting TRBD2. Trimming took 5 bases from V and 4 from J; bases not matched to a gene: 6. Germline V lookup: CDR1 SGHNT, CDR2 YENEEA. The CDR3 length is 14 residues. Here the CDR3 DNA reads TGTGCCAGCAGCCCCGGGGGGGTCGGAGAGACCCAGTACTTC. Protein: CASSPGGVGETQYF. Variable domain in full (rest from reference TRBV11-3 and TRBJ2-5): EAGVVQSPRYKIIEKKQPVAFWCNPISGHNTLYWYLQNLGQGPELLIRYENEEAVDDSQLPKDRFSAERLKGVDSTLKIQPAELGDSAVYLCASSPGGVGETQYFGPGTRLLVL.

In this sample, this clone turned up a few times. The chain joins TRBV29-1 to TRBJ2-6, with 8 bases identical to TRBD1. This CDR3 is 14 amino acids long. V lost 4 bases and J lost 4; bases outside the gene matches: 3. Germline loops: CDR1 SQVTM, CDR2 ANQGSEA. The CDR3 is CSVGTGYGANVLTF. Written as DNA, the CDR3 is TGCAGCGTTGGGACAGGGTACGGGGCCAACGTCCTGACTTTC.

V usage is TRBV4-3 and J usage is TRBJ2-7; 7 bases are shared with TRBD2. Trimming removed 0 bases from V and 4 bases from J; junction bases left unmatched: 6. In germline, CDR1 is LGHNA, CDR2 YSLEER. This CDR3 has 15 residues. The CDR3 sequence: CASSQDRASGYEQYF. In DNA, the CDR3 is TGCGCCAGCAGCCAAGATCGGGCTAGCGGTTACGAGCAGTACTTC.

J is TRBJ2-1 and V is TRBV7-8, with TRBD2 matching over 10 bases. The CDR3 is made up of 14 amino acids. Losses at the gene ends were 9 bases for V and 6 bases for J; bases not matched to a gene: 8. The germline V gene encodes CDR1 SGHVS and CDR2 FQNEAQ. The CDR3 sequence is CASNPGLAPNEQFF. The CDR3 DNA is TGTGCCAGTAATCCGGGACTAGCGCCCAATGAGCAGTTCTTC.

This sequence joins TRBV29-1 and TRBJ2-3, with 11 nucleotides matching TRBD1. The V and J ends lost 7 bases and 6 bases, in that order; junction bases with no gene match: 9. The germline gives CDR1 SQVTM, CDR2 ANQGSEA. This CDR3 has 14 residues. The CDR3 loop reads CSAHPGQGVDTQYF. CDR3 in DNA: TGCAGCGCCCACCCGGGACAGGGGGTGGATACGCAGTATTTT.

CDR3 sequence: CASSSGGNGANVLTF. In nucleotides, the CDR3 is TGTGCCAGCAGCTCGGGAGGGAATGGGGCCAACGTCCTGACTTTC. The chain uses TRBV5-4 and TRBJ2-6; 8 nucleotides line up with TRBD2. J gave up 3 bases and V 3 bases, and 2 bases lay outside the gene matches. Per the germline V gene, CDR1 is SGHNT and CDR2 is YYREEE (reference sequence). The CDR3 spans 15 residues.

V usage is TRBV7-2 and J usage is TRBJ1-2, with D possibly being TRBD1 (5 bases). The CDR3 is 17 residues long. In germline, CDR1 is SGHTA, CDR2 FQGNSA. The V gene lost 0 bases and the J gene lost 4 bases, with 18 bases spanning the gap. CDR3 loop: CASSLAAARREGYGYTF. The CDR3 DNA is TGTGCCAGCAGCTTAGCGGCCGCACGCAGGGAAGGCTATGGCTACACCTTC.

The chain links TRBV18 to TRBJ2-1; TRBD1 agrees at 7 bases. Germline CDR1 and CDR2: KGHSH and LQKENI. The CDR3 extends over 12 amino acids. With 3 bases clipped from V and 15 bases from J, the junction kept 8 bases outside the gene matches. This chain's CDR3 is CASSPGQLPPFF. In DNA form, the CDR3 reads TGTGCCAGCTCACCGGGACAGCTTCCCCCGTTCTTC.

Regarding this clone: Other DNA sequences of this sample code for an identical CDR3. The chain is built from TRBV19 and TRBJ1-2; D is ambiguous. This CDR3 is 14 amino acids long. Trimming stripped 3 bases from V and 4 bases from J, with 12 bases between. In germline, CDR1 is LNHDA, CDR2 SQIVND (reference sequence). The CDR3 reads CASSMAADLYGYTF. CDR3 coding DNA: TGTGCCAGTAGTATGGCGGCCGACCTCTATGGCTACACCTTC.